Reported below is one T cell receptor (beta chain). This sample is part of a study of shared T cell receptors in the human thymus. The CDR3 is made up of 17 amino acids. The assay was immunoSEQ multiplex PCR, and TCRdb's table has in-frame clones only and misses some. In the table there are hundreds of thousands of clones, around 89% of which are singletons. The same data also contributed to another study, on human thymus T cells. This second study says: Among thymic and blood repertoires, usage of V and J genes appeared biased. Related research examined unrelated individuals and reported that their thymic repertoires overlapped highly.

The sequence was collected from a boy younger than two with a congenital heart defect. This rearrangement joins TRBV21-1 to TRBJ1-1; the table's D call TRBD1 went unverified against the DNA. TRBV21-1 is annotated as a pseudogene. Sequencing was carried out using thymocytes. The chain's CDR3 is CASSKRRGQGDDTEAFF. The CDR3 DNA reads as TGTGCCAGCAGCAAAAGAAGGGGACAGGGGGACGATACGGAAGCTTTCTTT.